The 15 T cell receptor beta chains below all came from one sample that was sequenced in a study of Graves' ophthalmopathy and Graves' hyperthyroidism. Using RNA transcripts, the TCR beta CDR3 regions were amplified. Investigators did first-round RT-PCR with HTBI primers, then second-round multiplex PCR. TCRdb used MiXCR to reprocess the multiplex PCR reads, holding one entry per CDR3 protein. The data hold approximately 700,000 distinct CDR3 sequences, with roughly two fifths observed a single time. Sequencing was performed on peripheral blood. All receptors come from an adult man with Graves' ophthalmopathy.

This chain connects TRBV12-3 or TRBV12-4 to TRBJ1-1; TRBD1 matches at 9 bases. The V segment lost 6 bases and the J segment 6 bases; nucleotides outside the gene matches: 5. The CDR3 sequence is 13 residues long. CDR3 in amino acids: CASREDRGSEAFF. For the CDR3, the DNA is TGTGCCAGCAGGGAGGACAGGGGCTCTGAAGCTTTCTTT.

The rearrangement joins TRBV5-1 to TRBJ1-1; D is ambiguous. Trimming removed 0 bases from V and 1 base from J, with 10 bases in between. The CDR3 is 15 amino acids. Germline CDR1 is SGHRS and CDR2 is YFSETQ. CDR3 sequence reads: CASSLDMTGNTEAFF. The CDR3, as DNA: TGCGCCAGCAGCTTGGACATGACGGGGAACACTGAAGCTTTCTTT.

This clonotype was seen only a few times. The chain has TRBV29-1 and TRBJ2-3; the D call may be TRBD1 or TRBD2 (6 bases each). Per the germline V gene, CDR1 is SQVTM and CDR2 is ANQGSEA. Trimming shortened V by 8 bases and J by 3 bases, and 12 bases separated the two germline ends. The CDR3 length is 12 residues. The CDR3 reads CSTEGGTDTQYF. Here the CDR3 DNA reads TGCAGCACAGAAGGGGGGACAGATACGCAGTATTTT.

The chain links TRBV7-9 to TRBJ1-4; D might be TRBD1 (6 bases). This CDR3 has 21 amino acids. Trimming shortened V by 2 bases and J by 5 bases, and 30 bases separated the two germline ends. Per the germline V gene, CDR1 is SEHNR and CDR2 is FQNEAQ (reference sequence). The CDR3 reads CASSLRATGPQGRRANEKLFF. The DNA of the CDR3 is TGTGCCAGCAGCTTACGCGCGACAGGACCTCAAGGGCGCCGTGCGAATGAAAAACTGTTTTTT.

This clonotype came up a few times. The CDR3 spells CASSLGTGTGNTIYF. The CDR3 DNA sequence: TGTGCCAGCAGCTTAGGGACAGGGACTGGAAACACCATATATTTT. V usage is TRBV11-2 and J usage is TRBJ1-3; 8 positions match TRBD1. Germline values: CDR1 SGHAT, CDR2 FQNNGV. The CDR3 contains 15 residues. V gave up 1 base and J gave up 2 bases; unmatched junction bases: 1.

The chain links TRBV12-3 or TRBV12-4 to TRBJ2-5; D perhaps matches TRBD2 (7 bases). CDR3 length: 15 amino acids. Trimming left V 3 bases short and J 1 base short, with 12 bases between. The CDR3 protein is CASSFGAGAQETQYF. CDR3 DNA sequence: TGTGCCAGCAGTTTTGGGGCGGGGGCCCAAGAGACCCAGTACTTC.

This clonotype came up a few times. The chain joins TRBV7-9 to TRBJ2-5; TRBD2 matches at 7 bases. CDR1 SEHNR and CDR2 FQNEAQ come from the germline V gene (reference sequence). The CDR3 runs to 15 residues. With 5 bases clipped from V and 2 bases from J, the junction kept 8 bases outside the gene matches. In DNA form, the CDR3 reads TGTGCCAGCAGCCCTGGGGCTAGCGGACAAGAGACCCAGTACTTC. This codes for CASSPGASGQETQYF.

This clonotype was found many times. The J gene is TRBJ2-7, the V gene TRBV29-1; 7 bases fit TRBD2. Losses at the gene ends were 7 bases for V and 2 bases for J; bases not matched to a gene: 14. Germline V lookup: CDR1 SQVTM, CDR2 ANQGSEA. The CDR3 runs to 15 residues. The CDR3 DNA is TGCAGCGCCAACGCTCGGACTAGAGGGGCCTACGAGCAGTACTTC. Translated, it gives CSANARTRGAYEQYF.

This sequence joins TRBV24-1 and TRBJ2-5; 11 positions match TRBD2. Germline CDR1 reads KGHDR; CDR2 reads SFDVKD. The trim removed 4 bases at V and 2 bases at J, leaving 8 bases unmatched. The CDR3 is 17 amino acids. The CDR3 sequence is CATSDPGTSGLQETQYF. As DNA, the CDR3 is TGTGCCACCAGTGACCCGGGGACTAGCGGATTACAAGAGACCCAGTACTTC.

This clonotype has only a few counts. One end of the junction fails to match germline, which may point to a read error. The chain joins TRBV7-9 to TRBJ2-6, with TRBD1 matching 9 bases. CDR3 length equals 17 residues. Germline V gene lookup returns CDR1 SEHNR and CDR2 FQNEAQ (reference sequence). The chain's CDR3 is CASSLGQGPSGANVLTF. CDR3 nucleotide sequence: TGCGCCAGCAGCTTAGGACAGGGGCCCTCTGGGGCCAACGTCCTGACTTTC.

This clonotype appeared a single time. Sequence at one end of the junction differs from germline and may be a read error. This chain joins TRBV10-3 and TRBJ2-5, with D perhaps assigned TRBD1 or TRBD2 (6 bases each). The CDR3 has 15 amino acids. The V gene's germline CDR1 is ENHRY and CDR2 SYGVKD. For the CDR3, the DNA is TGTGCCAGCAGTTCCCGGGGGAGTGGGGGCGAGACCCAGTACTTC. It translates to CASSSRGSGGETQYF.

This sequence joins TRBV20-1 and TRBJ2-7; 8 bases are shared with TRBD2. The CDR3 runs to 15 residues. Germline loops: CDR1 DFQATT, CDR2 SNEGSKA (reference sequence). J lost 4 bases, V lost 3 bases, and 11 bases had no gene match. The CDR3 nucleotides read TGCAGTGCTAGTAAGGACGGCGGGAGGAGGTACGAGCAGTACTTC. It is translated as CSASKDGGRRYEQYF.

The V and J genes are TRBV7-9 and TRBJ1-2; 8 nucleotides line up with TRBD1. V gave up 5 bases and J gave up 6 bases; unmatched junction bases: 11. Germline loops: CDR1 SEHNR, CDR2 FQNEAQ (reference sequence). CDR3 size: 15 residues. Written as DNA, the CDR3 is TGTGCCAGCAGCCCTATAAGACAGGGGAAGGATGGCTACACCTTC. It codes for CASSPIRQGKDGYTF.

The V call is TRBV15, the J call TRBJ2-7; 11 positions match TRBD1. Germline loops: CDR1 LNHNV, CDR2 YYDKDF (reference sequence). Trimming took 5 bases from V and 6 from J; bases not matched to a gene: 12. This CDR3 has 16 amino acids. This CDR3 is CATSVLDRGQSTEQYF. CDR3 DNA sequence: TGTGCCACCAGCGTTCTGGACAGGGGGCAGTCCACCGAGCAGTACTTC.

Comments on this clonotype: Just one base apart from a much larger clone, this may be a read error. V is TRBV7-9 and J is TRBJ1-2; a possible D gene is TRBD1 (5 bases). Per germline, CDR1 SEHNR and CDR2 FQNEAQ (reference sequence). This CDR3 contains 14 residues. In DNA, the CDR3 is TGTGCCAGCAGCTTAGGGGACGGGCCCTATGGCCACACCTTC. Translating gives CASSLGDGPYGHTF.